This TCR beta chain emerged from a study of blood T cell repertoires in COVID-19. The overall study: Collection of acute and convalescent COVID-19 samples took place in the United States, Italy and Spain. PBMCs, B-cell-depleted T cells, or T cells provided the cDNA or gDNA that made up the material.

Germline-derived CDR1 and CDR2 are SEHNR and FQNEAQ (reference sequence). The ends were cut back, 6 bases at V and 2 bases at J, with 13 bases in the middle. The CDR3 extends over 14 amino acids. Some clones are missing from TCRdb's copy, which holds only in-frame ones; the method was immunoSEQ multiplex PCR. The sample records nearly 110,000 clones, more than 70% being singletons. The TCR was taken from a man aged 40-55 years with active or convalescent COVID-19. The sample comprised peripheral blood. The chain is built from TRBV7-9 and TRBJ2-5; TRBD1 might be the D (6 bases). The CDR3 coding sequence is TGTGCCAGCAGGAAAACAGGGTATCAAGAGACCCAGTACTTC. Protein: CASRKTGYQETQYF.